The present TCR beta chain was sequenced within a study of OX40 agonist ivuxolimab in advanced cancers. Study overall: Hepatocellular carcinoma, melanoma, renal cell or head and neck cancer affected the dose-escalation patients. General study points: Patients who responded partially at 0.1-3.0 mg/kg showed clonal expansion ranking among the lowest.

As concerns this clone: No antigen is known for it.

Trimming left V 6 bases short and J 2 bases short, with 12 bases between. The CDR3 runs 14 residues. Germline assignment: CDR1 KGHSH and CDR2 LQKENI. Clones were read by immunoSEQ multiplex PCR, and TCRdb kept only the in-frame ones, dropping some. The top ten hold approximately 0.47% of the sample, which has 65,000 to 95,000 clones, approximately 90% seen once. The chain links TRBV18 to TRBJ2-3; the D gene is possibly TRBD1 (6 bases). This specimen was CD4+ or CD8+ T cells sorted from blood, taken in a trial of the OX40 agonist ivuxolimab. The TCR was taken from an adult with an advanced solid tumor such as melanoma, head and neck, liver or kidney cancer. This chain's CDR3 is CASSPGQITDTQYF. In DNA, the CDR3 is TGTGCCAGCTCCCCAGGACAGATCACAGATACGCAGTATTTT.